The 10 T cell receptor beta chains below all came from one sample that was sequenced in a study of shared clonotypes between healthy human individuals. TCRdb keeps only in-frame clones here, not all; method: immunoSEQ multiplex PCR. The table lists hundreds of thousands of clones, 85% to 95% of them singletons. CD45RO-negative cells were positively selected for CCR7, leaving out terminally differentiated effector memory CD45RA+ cells. The sample was naive CD8+ T cells sorted from blood. These receptors came from a young woman in good health.

Worth noting for this clone: Other nucleotide sequences from this sample produce the same CDR3. The chain employs TRBV7-9 and TRBJ1-5; D is ambiguous. Trimming took off 3 bases at V and 1 base at J, with 1 base between the two ends. Germline V CDR1 and CDR2: SEHNR, FQNEAQ (reference sequence). The CDR3 covers 12 residues. The CDR3 sequence is CASSLSNQPQHF. Written as DNA, the CDR3 is TGTGCCAGCAGCTTGAGCAATCAGCCCCAGCATTTT. The full variable domain, with the rest looked up from reference TRBV7-9 and TRBJ1-5, is DTGVSQNPRHKITKRGQNVTFRCDPISEHNRLYWYRQTLGQGPEFLTYFQNEAQLEKSRLLSDRFSAERPKGSFSTLEIQRTEQGDSAMYLCASSLSNQPQHFGDGTRLSIL.

The rearrangement links TRBV5-4 to TRBJ2-7; perhaps TRBD1 as D (5 bases). The ends were cut back, 0 bases at V and 3 bases at J, with 13 bases in the middle. CDR3 size: 15 residues. CDR1 SGHNT and CDR2 YYREEE come from the germline V gene (reference sequence). The CDR3, as DNA: TGTGCCAGCAGCTTGGTGGATAGGGGTAGCTACGAGCAGTACTTC. This encodes CASSLVDRGSYEQYF.

This clone was detected only once. This chain connects TRBV7-2 to TRBJ1-1; 9 nucleotides agree with TRBD1. V trimming: 5 bases; J trimming: 8 bases; junction bases outside the gene matches: 18. Germline-derived CDR1 and CDR2 are SGHTA and FQGNSA. This CDR3 spans 17 amino acids. The CDR3 spells CASSLSSPRGQGTEAFF. The CDR3 DNA follows: TGTGCCAGCAGCCTCTCCAGCCCCCGGGGACAGGGCACCGAAGCTTTCTTT.

Notes on this clone: The identical CDR3 is also encoded by other nucleotide sequences in the sample. The chain employs TRBV19 and TRBJ2-7; D unclear. The CDR3 totals 14 residues. V was shortened by 1 base and J by 2 bases, with 9 bases between the two germline ends. Germline CDR1 is LNHDA and CDR2 is SQIVND (reference sequence). CDR3 protein: CASSIGGPAYEQYF. The CDR3, as DNA: TGTGCCAGTAGTATAGGTGGACCGGCCTACGAGCAGTACTTC.

This chain joins TRBV6-1 and TRBJ1-1; D is unresolved. In germline, CDR1 is MNHNS, CDR2 SASEGT. V gave up 1 base and J gave up 0 bases, with 12 bases separating them. The CDR3 runs 16 residues. For the CDR3, the DNA is TGTGCCAGCAGTGAAGGGAAAGTTTCCATGAACACTGAAGCTTTCTTT. This codes for CASSEGKVSMNTEAFF.

This clone has a single count. The rearrangement joins TRBV7-8 to TRBJ2-1; TRBD2 aligns across 9 bases. This CDR3 has 15 amino acids. Per germline, CDR1 SGHVS and CDR2 FQNEAQ. Trimming took 5 bases from V and 0 from J; bases not matched to a gene: 2. Written as DNA, the CDR3 is TGTGCCAGCAGCCATAGCGGGAGCTCCTACAATGAGCAGTTCTTC. As protein: CASSHSGSSYNEQFF.

This chain uses TRBV6-1 with TRBJ2-7; maybe TRBD2 (6 bases). Trimming left V 7 bases short and J 7 bases short, with 20 bases between. Germline CDR1 reads MNHNS; CDR2 reads SASEGT. The CDR3 length is 14 residues. Here the CDR3 DNA reads TGTGCCAGCACCCACCGGGTAGGAGGGTGGGAGCAGTACTTC. Translated, it gives CASTHRVGGWEQYF.

The chain recombines TRBV7-4 with TRBJ2-1; 7 nucleotides line up with TRBD2. CDR1 is SGHVT, CDR2 SQSDAQ, per germline. V dropped 5 bases and J dropped 0; count of bases not matched to a gene: 4. The CDR3 has 15 amino acids. The CDR3 DNA sequence: TGTGCCAGCAGCCCCCTAGCGGACTCCTACAATGAGCAGTTCTTC. Its protein product is CASSPLADSYNEQFF.

The chain has TRBV7-6 and TRBJ2-5; D is undetermined. V was clipped by 2 bases and J by 1 base, with 14 bases between them. Per the germline V gene, CDR1 is SGHVS and CDR2 is FNYEAQ. The CDR3 sequence is 16 residues long. The CDR3, as DNA: TGTGCCAGCAGCTTACGAGATCTCATGATCCAAGAGACCCAGTACTTC. This encodes CASSLRDLMIQETQYF. Full variable domain (remainder filled in from reference TRBV7-6 and TRBJ2-5): GAGVSQSPRYKVTKRGQDVALRCDPISGHVSLYWYRQALGQGPEFLTYFNYEAQQDKSGLPNDRFSAERPEGSISTLTIQRTEQRDSAMYRCASSLRDLMIQETQYFGPGTRLLVL.

The chain is built from TRBV18 and TRBJ1-5; D remains unclear. CDR3 length: 12 amino acids. V shed 5 bases and J shed 4 bases, with 6 bases lying between them. The germline V gene encodes CDR1 KGHSH and CDR2 LQKENI. In DNA, the CDR3 is TGTGCCAGCTCAACGGTAAATCAGCCCCAGCATTTT. It codes for CASSTVNQPQHF. The full variable domain, its missing parts supplied by reference TRBV18 and TRBJ1-5, is NAGVMQNPRHLVRRRGQEARLRCSPMKGHSHVYWYRQLPEEGLKFMVYLQKENIIDESGMPKERFSAEFPKEGPSILRIQQVVRGDSAAYFCASSTVNQPQHFGDGTRLSIL.